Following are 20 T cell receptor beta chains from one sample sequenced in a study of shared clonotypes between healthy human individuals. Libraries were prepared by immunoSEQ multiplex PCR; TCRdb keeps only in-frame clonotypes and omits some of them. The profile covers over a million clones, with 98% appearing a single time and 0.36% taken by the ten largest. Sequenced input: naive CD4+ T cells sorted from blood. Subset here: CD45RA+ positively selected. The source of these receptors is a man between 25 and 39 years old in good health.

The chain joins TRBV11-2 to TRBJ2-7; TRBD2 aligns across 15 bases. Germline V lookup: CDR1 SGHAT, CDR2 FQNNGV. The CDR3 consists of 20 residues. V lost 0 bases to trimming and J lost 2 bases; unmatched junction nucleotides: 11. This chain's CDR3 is CASSLDEFGTSGRITYEQYF. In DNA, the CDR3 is TGTGCCAGCAGCTTAGACGAGTTTGGGACTAGCGGGAGGATAACCTACGAGCAGTACTTC.

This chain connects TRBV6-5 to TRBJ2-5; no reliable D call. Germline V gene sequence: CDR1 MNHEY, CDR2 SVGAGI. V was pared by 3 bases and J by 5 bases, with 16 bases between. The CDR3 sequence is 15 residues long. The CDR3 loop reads CASSYQGPLGETQYF. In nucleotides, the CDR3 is TGTGCCAGCAGTTATCAAGGGCCGCTTGGGGAGACCCAGTACTTC.

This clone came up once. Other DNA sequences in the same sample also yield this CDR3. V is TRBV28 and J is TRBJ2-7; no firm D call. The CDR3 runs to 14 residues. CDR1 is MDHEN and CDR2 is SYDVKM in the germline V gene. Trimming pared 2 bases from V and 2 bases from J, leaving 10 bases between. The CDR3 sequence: CASSLRGPPYEQYF. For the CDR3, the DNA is TGTGCCAGCAGTTTACGTGGGCCTCCCTACGAGCAGTACTTC.

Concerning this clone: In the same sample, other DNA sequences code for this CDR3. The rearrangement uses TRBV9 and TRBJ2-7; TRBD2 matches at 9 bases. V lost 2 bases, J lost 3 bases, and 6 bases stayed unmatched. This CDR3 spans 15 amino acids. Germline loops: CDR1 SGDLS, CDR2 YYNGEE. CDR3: CASSVGLAEDYEQYF. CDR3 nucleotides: TGTGCCAGCAGCGTGGGACTAGCAGAAGACTACGAGCAGTACTTC. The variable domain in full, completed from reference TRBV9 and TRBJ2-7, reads DSGVTQTPKHLITATGQRVTLRCSPRSGDLSVYWYQQSLDQGLQFLIQYYNGEERAKGNILERFSAQQFPDLHSELNLSSLELGDSALYFCASSVGLAEDYEQYFGPGTRLTVT.

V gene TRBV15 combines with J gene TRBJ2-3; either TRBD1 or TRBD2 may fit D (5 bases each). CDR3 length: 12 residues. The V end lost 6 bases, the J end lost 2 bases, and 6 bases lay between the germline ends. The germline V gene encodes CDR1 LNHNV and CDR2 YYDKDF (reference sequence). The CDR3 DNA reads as TGTGCCACCAGGGGGGACACAGATACGCAGTATTTT. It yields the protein CATRGDTDTQYF.

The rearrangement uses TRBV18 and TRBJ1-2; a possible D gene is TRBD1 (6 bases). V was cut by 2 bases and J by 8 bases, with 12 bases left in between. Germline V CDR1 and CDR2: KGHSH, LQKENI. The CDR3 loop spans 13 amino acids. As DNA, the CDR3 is TGTGCCAGCTCACCAACAGGGAATTTAGGCTACACCTTC. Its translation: CASSPTGNLGYTF.

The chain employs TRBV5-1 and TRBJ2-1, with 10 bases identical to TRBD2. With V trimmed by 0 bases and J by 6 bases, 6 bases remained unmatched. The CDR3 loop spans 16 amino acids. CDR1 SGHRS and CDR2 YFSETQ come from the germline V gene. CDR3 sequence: CASSLGLAGEFNEQFF. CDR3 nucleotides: TGCGCCAGCAGCTTGGGGCTAGCGGGAGAGTTCAATGAGCAGTTCTTC.

This CDR3 is CASSFYQGITPNEQFF. CDR3 nucleotides: TGTGCCAGCAGCTTTTACCAGGGTATTACCCCCAATGAGCAGTTCTTC. J is TRBJ2-1 and V is TRBV7-9, with a possible D match to TRBD1 (5 bases). Germline CDR1 reads SEHNR; CDR2 reads FQNEAQ (reference sequence). This CDR3 is built from 16 residues. Trimming removed 3 bases at V and 6 bases at J, with 18 bases between.

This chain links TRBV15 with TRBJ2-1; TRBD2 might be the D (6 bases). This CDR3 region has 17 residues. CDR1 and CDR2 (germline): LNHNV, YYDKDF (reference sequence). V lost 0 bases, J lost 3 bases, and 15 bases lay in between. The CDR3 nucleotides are TGTGCCACCAGCAGAGACCTTTTAGCGGACTTCTACAATGAGCAGTTCTTC. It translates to CATSRDLLADFYNEQFF.

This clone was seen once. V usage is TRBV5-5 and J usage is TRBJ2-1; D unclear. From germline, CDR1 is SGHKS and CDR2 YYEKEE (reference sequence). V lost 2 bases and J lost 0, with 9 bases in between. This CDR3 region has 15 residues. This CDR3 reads CASSFLSGSYNEQFF. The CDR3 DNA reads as TGTGCCAGCAGCTTTCTTTCGGGCTCCTACAATGAGCAGTTCTTC. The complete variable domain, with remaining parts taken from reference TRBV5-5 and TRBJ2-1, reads DAGVTQSPTHLIKTRGQQVTLRCSPISGHKSVSWYQQVLGQGPQFIFQYYEKEERGRGNFPDRFSARQFPNYSSELNVNALLLGDSALYLCASSFLSGSYNEQFFGPGTRLTVL.

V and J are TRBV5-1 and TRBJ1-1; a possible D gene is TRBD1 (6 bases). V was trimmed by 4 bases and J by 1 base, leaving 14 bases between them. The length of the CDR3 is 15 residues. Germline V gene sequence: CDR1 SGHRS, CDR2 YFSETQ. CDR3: CASSLIGTSNTEAFF. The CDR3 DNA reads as TGCGCCAGCAGCCTTATAGGGACATCGAACACTGAAGCTTTCTTT. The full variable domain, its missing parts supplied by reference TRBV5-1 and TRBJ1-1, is KAGVTQTPRYLIKTRGQQVTLSCSPISGHRSVSWYQQTPGQGLQFLFEYFSETQRNKGNFPGRFSGRQFSNSRSEMNVSTLELGDSALYLCASSLIGTSNTEAFFGQGTRLTVV.

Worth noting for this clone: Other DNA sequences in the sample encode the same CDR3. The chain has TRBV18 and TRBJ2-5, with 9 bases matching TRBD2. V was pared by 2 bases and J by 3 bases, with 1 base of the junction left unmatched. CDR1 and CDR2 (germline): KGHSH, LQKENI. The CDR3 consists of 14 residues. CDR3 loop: CASSPIAGEETQYF. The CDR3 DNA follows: TGTGCCAGCTCACCAATAGCGGGGGAAGAGACCCAGTACTTC.

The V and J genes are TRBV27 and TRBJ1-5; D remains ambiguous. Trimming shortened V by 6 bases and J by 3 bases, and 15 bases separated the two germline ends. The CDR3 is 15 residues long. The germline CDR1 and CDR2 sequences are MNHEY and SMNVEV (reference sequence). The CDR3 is CASSYSPGDNQPQHF. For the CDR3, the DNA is TGTGCCAGCAGCTACTCCCCAGGAGACAATCAGCCCCAGCATTTT.

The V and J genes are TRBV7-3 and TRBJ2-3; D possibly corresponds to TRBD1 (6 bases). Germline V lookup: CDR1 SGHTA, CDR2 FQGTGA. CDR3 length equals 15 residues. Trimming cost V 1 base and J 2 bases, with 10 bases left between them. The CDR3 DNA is TGTGCCAGCAGCTTAAAGGGGGACCCCACAGATACGCAGTATTTT. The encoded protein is CASSLKGDPTDTQYF.

The CDR3 loop reads CASSLSAGDRYEQYF. The CDR3 DNA follows: TGTGCCAGCAGCTTGTCGGCGGGAGACCGCTACGAGCAGTACTTC. The J gene is TRBJ2-7, the V gene TRBV5-4; 7 positions match TRBD2. V lost 1 base to trimming and J lost 3 bases; unmatched junction nucleotides: 7. The CDR3 consists of 15 residues. CDR1 is SGHNT, CDR2 YYREEE, per germline (reference sequence).

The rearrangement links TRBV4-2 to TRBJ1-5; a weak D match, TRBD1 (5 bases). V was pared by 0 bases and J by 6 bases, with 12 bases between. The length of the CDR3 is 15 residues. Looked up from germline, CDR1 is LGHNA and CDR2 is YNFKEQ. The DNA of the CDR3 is TGTGCCAGCAGCCAAGATGAAGGGGCTGGTCAGCCCCAGCATTTT. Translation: CASSQDEGAGQPQHF.

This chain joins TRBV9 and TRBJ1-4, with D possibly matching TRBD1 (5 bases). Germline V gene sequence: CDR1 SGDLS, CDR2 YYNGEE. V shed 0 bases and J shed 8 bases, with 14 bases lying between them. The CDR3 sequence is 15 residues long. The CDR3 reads CASSVEGSRREKLFF. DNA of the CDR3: TGTGCCAGCAGCGTAGAGGGGAGTAGACGGGAAAAACTGTTTTTT.

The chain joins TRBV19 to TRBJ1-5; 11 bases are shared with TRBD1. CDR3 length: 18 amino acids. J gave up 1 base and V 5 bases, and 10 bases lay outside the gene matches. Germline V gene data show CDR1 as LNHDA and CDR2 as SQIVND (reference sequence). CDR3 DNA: TGTGCCAGTAGTCCCCGGAGGACAGGGGGCTTAAGCAATCAGCCCCAGCATTTT. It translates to CASSPRRTGGLSNQPQHF. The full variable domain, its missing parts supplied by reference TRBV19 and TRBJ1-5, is DGGITQSPKYLFRKEGQNVTLSCEQNLNHDAMYWYRQDPGQGLRLIYYSQIVNDFQKGDIAEGYSVSREKKESFPLTVTSAQKNPTAFYLCASSPRRTGGLSNQPQHFGDGTRLSIL.

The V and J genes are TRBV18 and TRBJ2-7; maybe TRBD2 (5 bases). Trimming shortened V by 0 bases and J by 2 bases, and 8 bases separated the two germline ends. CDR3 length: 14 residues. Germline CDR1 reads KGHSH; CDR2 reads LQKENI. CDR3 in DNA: TGTGCCAGCTCACCACCTGCCGGGGCCTACGAGCAGTACTTC. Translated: CASSPPAGAYEQYF.

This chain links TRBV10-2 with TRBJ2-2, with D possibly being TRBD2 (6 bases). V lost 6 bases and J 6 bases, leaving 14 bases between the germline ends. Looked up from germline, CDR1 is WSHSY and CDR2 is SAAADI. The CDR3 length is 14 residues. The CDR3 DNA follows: TGCGCCAGCAGGGGGACTGAGGGTCCCGGGGAGCTGTTTTTT. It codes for CASRGTEGPGELFF.